This is a list of T cell receptor beta chains from one sample in a study of shared clonotypes between healthy human individuals. Here immunoSEQ multiplex PCR was the method, and the copy in TCRdb shows in-frame clones only, minus some. The sample has roughly 2.5 million clones; more than 90% are singletons. Material for sequencing was naive CD4+ T cells sorted from blood. The source of these receptors is a man in his late teens or twenties in good health. The CDR3 runs from the conserved cysteine through the conserved F or W. Each record gives: D gene, J gene, V gene, clone size, CDR3 DNA, CDR3 protein. The D gene is left open where the match is weak. Clone size appears in some rows only: once, few, many, or a class for an expanded clone.

NA,TRBJ1-6,TRBV14,NA,TGTGCCAGCAGCCAGACGGGGGTCTATTCACCCCTCCACTTT,CASSQTGVYSPLHF
NA,TRBJ2-7,TRBV10-3,NA,TGTGCCATCAGTCCCGGGACCCCGGTCGAGCAGTACTTC,CAISPGTPVEQYF
NA,TRBJ1-6,TRBV10-3,NA,TGTGCCATCAGAGACACTAGCAATTCACCCCTCCACTTT,CAIRDTSNSPLHF
NA,TRBJ1-5,TRBV30,few,TGTGCCTGGAGTGTGACTTATAGCAATCAGCCCCAGCATTTT,CAWSVTYSNQPQHF
NA,TRBJ1-2,TRBV27,NA,TGTGCCAGCAGTGGAGGGAAGTTTGGGGATGGCTACACCTTC,CASSGGKFGDGYTF
TRBD2,TRBJ2-7,TRBV5-4,once,TGTGCCAGCAGCTTGAGCGGGACCTCGAGGGAGCAGTACTTC,CASSLSGTSREQYF
TRBD2,TRBJ2-1,TRBV27,NA,TGTGCCAGCAGTTTATCACCGGGACTAGCGGGAGACAATGAGCAGTTCTTC,CASSLSPGLAGDNEQFF
TRBD1,TRBJ1-2,TRBV28,NA,TGTGCCAGCAGGACAGGGGCTGGGTTTGGCTACACCTTC,CASRTGAGFGYTF
NA,TRBJ1-6,TRBV27,NA,TGTGCCAGCAGTCCGCAGGTAGTCCTGAATTCACCCCTCCACTTT,CASSPQVVLNSPLHF
NA,TRBJ1-3,TRBV5-6,NA,TGTGCCAGCAGCTCCCGAGGGGCGGGAGGAAACACCATATATTTT,CASSSRGAGGNTIYF
NA,TRBJ2-7,TRBV6-6,NA,TGTGCCAGCAGTTACTCGATCTCCTACGAGCAGTACTTC,CASSYSISYEQYF
NA,TRBJ1-1,TRBV6-5,once,TGTGCCAGCAGTCAGGGTATGGACACTGAAGCTTTCTTT,CASSQGMDTEAFF
NA,TRBJ1-3,TRBV6-5,NA,TGTGCCAGCAGTCAACCGGGAGCTGGAAACACCATATATTTT,CASSQPGAGNTIYF
TRBD2,TRBJ2-1,TRBV7-2,NA,TGTGCCAGCAGCCGCCGCGCTAGCGGGGGTAATGAGCAGTTCTTC,CASSRRASGGNEQFF
NA,TRBJ2-1,TRBV9,NA,TGTGCCAGCAGCGCCCGGGATTACTATCGGAACAATGAGCAGTTCTTC,CASSARDYYRNNEQFF
NA,TRBJ2-7,TRBV11-2,NA,TGTGCCAGCAGCTGGTACTACGAGCAGTACTTC,CASSWYYEQYF
TRBD1,TRBJ1-1,TRBV18,few,TGTGCCAGCTCACCAGGGACAGGGATGAACACTGAAGCTTTCTTT,CASSPGTGMNTEAFF
TRBD2,TRBJ2-3,TRBV30,once,TGTGCCTGGAGTCAACTAGCGGGTAGCACAGATACGCAGTATTTT,CAWSQLAGSTDTQYF
NA,TRBJ1-4,TRBV20-1,NA,TGCAGTGCTAGGTTCGATGAAAAACTGTTTTTT,CSARFDEKLFF
NA,TRBJ2-7,TRBV5-1,NA,TGCGCCAGCAGCCCAATGGGGAACTCCTACGAGCAGTACTTC,CASSPMGNSYEQYF
NA,TRBJ2-3,TRBV30,NA,TGTGCCTGGAGTGAAGGTCCCACGCAGTATTTT,CAWSEGPTQYF
TRBD1,TRBJ1-3,TRBV6-6,NA,TGTGCCAGCAGTACAGGGGGCAGTGGAGGAAACACCATATATTTT,CASSTGGSGGNTIYF
NA,TRBJ2-2,TRBV5-1,NA,TGCGCCAGCAGCGGTCGGGGCGGGACTAACACCGGGGAGCTGTTTTTT,CASSGRGGTNTGELFF
TRBD1,TRBJ1-5,TRBV27,NA,TGTGCCAGCAGCCAAGACAGGGCCGCGGGTCCCCAGCATTTT,CASSQDRAAGPQHF
NA,TRBJ1-5,TRBV7-2,NA,TGTGCCAGCAGCTTAGCGCTGGGCGGGAATTGGGGTAGCAATCAGCCCCAGCATTTT,CASSLALGGNWGSNQPQHF
NA,TRBJ1-2,TRBV30,NA,TGTGCCTGGGTGCGTAAGGCCCGTGATGGCTACACCTTC,CAWVRKARDGYTF
TRBD2,TRBJ2-2,TRBV9,NA,TGTGCCAGCAGCGTGAGGCTAGCGGGGGCTATCACCGGGGAGCTGTTTTTT,CASSVRLAGAITGELFF
NA,TRBJ2-3,TRBV2,NA,TGTGCCAGCAGTGGTGAGGGGTCGAGCACAGATACGCAGTATTTT,CASSGEGSSTDTQYF
NA,TRBJ1-5,TRBV6-5,NA,TGTGCCAGCAGGCACGGGGGGCCCCAGCATTTT,CASRHGGPQHF
NA,TRBJ2-1,TRBV30,NA,TGTGCCTGGAGTGTATTCTCTAGCCTGGGCAATGAGCAGTTCTTC,CAWSVFSSLGNEQFF
NA,TRBJ1-1,TRBV10-1,few,TGCGCCAGCAGTGAGTCAACAGGGACTGAAGCTTTCTTT,CASSESTGTEAFF
NA,TRBJ1-5,TRBV6-6,NA,TGTGCCAGCAGTTACAGGACAACTCGTAGCAATCAGCCCCAGCATTTT,CASSYRTTRSNQPQHF
NA,TRBJ1-2,TRBV2,NA,TGTGCCAGCAGTGAATCCGGACAGTTACTCTATGGCTACACCTTC,CASSESGQLLYGYTF
NA,TRBJ2-3,TRBV7-2,NA,TGTGCCAGCAGCTTAGGGTTTGGTGCAGGCACAGATACGCAGTATTTT,CASSLGFGAGTDTQYF
NA,TRBJ1-5,TRBV7-2,NA,TGTGCCAGCAGCTTATACAGCGTTGGCAATCAGCCCCAGCATTTT,CASSLYSVGNQPQHF
NA,TRBJ2-6,TRBV30,NA,TGTGCCTGGAGTGTGATGGGGCTTGGGGCCAACGTCCTGACTTTC,CAWSVMGLGANVLTF
NA,TRBJ2-1,TRBV18,once,TGTGCCAGCTCAACATCGGGGGCCAATGAGCAGTTCTTC,CASSTSGANEQFF
NA,TRBJ2-2,TRBV5-4,NA,TGTGCCAGCAGCTTGGGAGGGGTGGGGCACGGCACCGGGGAGCTGTTTTTT,CASSLGGVGHGTGELFF
NA,TRBJ1-4,TRBV2,NA,TGTGCCAGCAGTGACGAAACCCTGGGGAATGAAAAACTGTTTTTT,CASSDETLGNEKLFF
NA,TRBJ1-3,TRBV9,NA,TGTGCCAGCACCCGAGGTTTCGATGGAAACACCATATATTTT,CASTRGFDGNTIYF
TRBD2,TRBJ2-5,TRBV7-3,NA,TGTGCCAGCAGCCAGGGAGGGCGTAGCCAAGAGACCCAGTACTTC,CASSQGGRSQETQYF
TRBD1,TRBJ1-5,TRBV10-2,NA,TGCGCCAGCAGTGAGTCGGGGACAGGGCAGCCCCAGCATTTT,CASSESGTGQPQHF